The clone carrying this TCR beta chain was observed a handful of times. Study processing details: Estimated nucleated cell counts came from reference gene primer amplification. The method was immunoSEQ multiplex PCR; TCRdb's version includes in-frame clones alone and lacks a portion of them. That table gives V, J and clone size, and the DNA gave D and trimming. Of some 200,000 clones listed, 80% to 90% were seen once; the top ten hold over 7%. These data originate in a study of blood T cell repertoires in COVID-19. The receptor comes from a woman between 18 and 30 years old who had recovered from COVID-19. The sample taken for sequencing was PBMCs or T cells enriched from blood (not recorded which).

The CDR3 is CASVRGLDGNTIYF. The CDR3 nucleotides read TGCGCCAGCGTCAGGGGCTTAGATGGAAACACCATATATTTT. The chain links TRBV10-2 to TRBJ1-3; D is possibly TRBD1 (6 bases). Per the germline V gene, CDR1 is WSHSY and CDR2 is SAAADI. V was cut by 8 bases and J by 3 bases, with 14 bases left in between. The CDR3 extends over 14 amino acids.